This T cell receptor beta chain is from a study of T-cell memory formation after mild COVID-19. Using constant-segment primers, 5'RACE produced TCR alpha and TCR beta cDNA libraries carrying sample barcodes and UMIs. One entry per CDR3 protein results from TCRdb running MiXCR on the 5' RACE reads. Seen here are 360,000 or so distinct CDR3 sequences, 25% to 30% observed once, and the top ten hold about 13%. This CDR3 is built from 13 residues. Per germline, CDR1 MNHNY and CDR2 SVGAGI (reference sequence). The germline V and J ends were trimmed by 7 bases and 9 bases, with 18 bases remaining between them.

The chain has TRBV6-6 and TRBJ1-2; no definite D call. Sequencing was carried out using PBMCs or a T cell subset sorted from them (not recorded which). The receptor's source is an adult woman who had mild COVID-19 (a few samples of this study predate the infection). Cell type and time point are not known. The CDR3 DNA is TGTGCCAGCACGACGTCCGGGCTAATAAGCTACACCTTC. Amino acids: CASTTSGLISYTF.